The next 17 T cell receptor beta chains were all read from a single sample in a study of shared clonotypes between healthy human individuals (dated by TCRdb to 2019 to 2021). The receptor library was made with the immunoSEQ multiplex PCR assay. Here the immuneACCESS table is served through TCRdb, limited to in-frame sequences with V and J called. Missing clones are a known gap in these copies; in checked studies unresolved V genes cover under half, and the rest lacks a known reason. The sample data list 1,500,000 or so clones, and around 98.5% of these were observed just once. Together, the top ten hold approximately 0.4% of the sample. The sequenced sample was naive CD4+ T cells sorted from blood. The intended sense of this specimen's cell subset or site label: CD45RA+ positively selected. All receptors derive from a man aged 30 to 39 in good health.

The rearrangement links TRBV5-1 to TRBJ1-2; D gene ambiguous. V lost 3 bases and J lost 0, with 6 bases in between. Germline loops: CDR1 SGHRS, CDR2 YFSETQ. The CDR3 sequence is 13 residues long. The CDR3 DNA reads as TGCGCCAGCAGCTACGGGGCTAACTATGGCTACACCTTC. Protein sequence: CASSYGANYGYTF. The full variable domain, rest sourced from reference TRBV5-1 and TRBJ1-2, is KAGVTQTPRYLIKTRGQQVTLSCSPISGHRSVSWYQQTPGQGLQFLFEYFSETQRNKGNFPGRFSGRQFSNSRSEMNVSTLELGDSALYLCASSYGANYGYTFGSGTRLTVV.

The chain employs TRBV10-3 and TRBJ2-3, with a possible D match to TRBD2 (6 bases). Germline CDR1 reads ENHRY; CDR2 reads SYGVKD. The V and J ends lost 0 bases and 6 bases respectively, with 16 bases between them. The CDR3 has 16 amino acids. CDR3 region: CAISESDGRMRDTQYF. The CDR3 nucleotides are TGTGCCATCAGTGAGTCAGACGGGAGAATGCGGGATACGCAGTATTTT.

V and J are TRBV2 and TRBJ2-7; D may match TRBD1 or TRBD2 (5 bases each). Trimming pared 7 bases from V and 4 bases from J, leaving 17 bases between. This CDR3 is built from 14 residues. Germline CDR1 reads SNHLY; CDR2 reads FYNNEI. The CDR3 here is CASNSPGPAYEQYF. CDR3 bases: TGTGCCAGCAATTCACCGGGACCGGCTTACGAGCAGTACTTC.

The chain employs TRBV28 and TRBJ2-1; TRBD1 might be the D (5 bases). This CDR3 contains 16 residues. In germline, CDR1 is MDHEN, CDR2 SYDVKM. Deletions cut 5 bases from V and 4 bases from J, with 18 bases between. CDR3 sequence (DNA): TGTGCCAGCAGTCCCCTAAGGGGCCAGCCTTACAATGAGCAGTTCTTC. Translation gives CASSPLRGQPYNEQFF.

The chain links TRBV28 to TRBJ1-5; D not resolved. The V end was cut by 4 bases, the J end by 3 bases, with 7 bases between. CDR3 size: 13 residues. Germline V CDR1 and CDR2: MDHEN, SYDVKM. The CDR3 protein is CASSSPVNQPQHF. The CDR3 DNA sequence: TGTGCCAGCAGTTCCCCGGTCAATCAGCCCCAGCATTTT. The full variable domain, in which reference TRBV28 and TRBJ1-5 provide the parts outside the CDR3, is DVKVTQSSRYLVKRTGEKVFLECVQDMDHENMFWYRQDPGLGLRLIYFSYDVKMKEKGDIPEGYSVSREKKERFSLILESASTNQTSMYLCASSSPVNQPQHFGDGTRLSIL.

This clone was observed a single time. The V call is TRBV10-2, the J call TRBJ2-7; unclear D gene. V dropped 4 bases and J dropped 0 bases, with 10 bases sitting between them. This CDR3 is 14 amino acids long. Germline V gene lookup returns CDR1 WSHSY and CDR2 SAAADI. CDR3 residues: CASSGAISSYEQYF. The CDR3 nucleotides are TGCGCCAGCAGTGGGGCTATCAGCTCCTACGAGCAGTACTTC.

This rearrangement joins TRBV7-8 to TRBJ1-2; unclear D gene. This CDR3 spans 12 amino acids. In germline, CDR1 is SGHVS, CDR2 FQNEAQ. The V end was cut by 3 bases, the J end by 2 bases, with 4 bases between. CDR3 residues: CASSFLNYGYTF. The CDR3 coding sequence is TGTGCCAGCAGCTTTTTGAACTATGGCTACACCTTC.

The chain recombines TRBV9 with TRBJ2-1; no definite D call. V was cut by 3 bases and J by 5 bases, with 12 bases left in between. CDR1 is SGDLS and CDR2 is YYNGEE in the germline V gene. The CDR3 is 14 amino acids. The CDR3 sequence is CASSDGISDNEQFF. As DNA, the CDR3 is TGTGCCAGCAGCGATGGGATTTCGGACAATGAGCAGTTCTTC.

The genes are TRBV19 and TRBJ1-2; tentative D call: TRBD1 (6 bases). With 7 bases removed from V and 2 bases from J, the gap between germline ends came to 14 bases. The length of the CDR3 is 14 residues. The V gene's germline CDR1 is LNHDA and CDR2 SQIVND (reference sequence). This CDR3 reads CASTDRGQNYGYTF. CDR3 DNA sequence: TGTGCCAGTACCGATCGGGGGCAGAACTATGGCTACACCTTC.

This sequence joins TRBV5-1 and TRBJ2-3; D might be TRBD1 (5 bases). V was clipped by 2 bases and J by 3 bases, with 16 bases between them. The CDR3 is made up of 16 amino acids. Germline values: CDR1 SGHRS, CDR2 YFSETQ. The DNA for the CDR3 is TGCGCCAGCAGCTTACCTCCCTTTGGGGCTACAGATACGCAGTATTTT. It codes for CASSLPPFGATDTQYF.

Concerning this clone: One end of the junction does not line up with germline, which may come from a read error. The rearrangement joins TRBV7-9 to TRBJ2-2; D could derive from TRBD1 or TRBD2 (5 bases each). The CDR3 totals 15 residues. The germline V gene encodes CDR1 SEHNR and CDR2 FQNEAQ (reference sequence). The CDR3 coding sequence is TGTGCCAGCAGGACCGGGACCGAGAACACCGGGAAGCTGTTTTTT. It is translated as CASRTGTENTGKLFF.

The chain has TRBV5-1 and TRBJ2-7; 8 nucleotides match TRBD1. The CDR3 loop spans 14 amino acids. Per the germline V gene, CDR1 is SGHRS and CDR2 is YFSETQ. The junction had 5 bases not matched to a gene; V was cut back by 4 bases and J by 2 bases. The CDR3 bases are TGCGCCAGCAGCCAAGACAGGGGTCCCTACGAGCAGTACTTC. Its protein product is CASSQDRGPYEQYF.

The sample holds one count of this clone. One junction end disagrees with the germline gene, perhaps due to a read error. This rearrangement joins TRBV11-2 to TRBJ2-3; 10 bases line up with TRBD2. This CDR3 comprises 15 residues. Germline CDR1 SGHAT, CDR2 FQNNGV. In nucleotides, the CDR3 is TGTGCCAGCAGCTTAACTAGCGGGACCTCAGAGACGCAGTATTTT. Translated: CASSLTSGTSETQYF.

Comment on this clone: The same CDR3 arises from other DNA sequences in this sample as well. The V gene is TRBV7-8, the J gene TRBJ2-1, with 7 bases aligning to TRBD2. Germline CDR1 reads SGHVS; CDR2 reads FQNEAQ. The CDR3 runs 14 residues. Germline trimming cut 3 bases from V and 4 bases from J; bases unmatched to any gene: 3. Here the CDR3 DNA reads TGTGCCAGCAGCTTGGGCGGGGGATACAATGAGCAGTTCTTC. The encoded protein is CASSLGGGYNEQFF.

This chain uses TRBV28 with TRBJ2-2; tentatively, D is TRBD2 (5 bases). V lost 6 bases, J lost 5 bases, and 10 bases lay in between. This CDR3 spans 13 amino acids. CDR1 is MDHEN, CDR2 SYDVKM, per germline. The CDR3 here is CASRNEGTGELFF. The CDR3, as DNA: TGTGCCAGCAGGAATGAGGGAACCGGGGAGCTGTTTTTT.

This clone was detected once. The V gene is TRBV7-2, the J gene TRBJ2-5; 14 bases agree with TRBD2. Germline V lookup: CDR1 SGHTA, CDR2 FQGNSA. The CDR3 length is 18 residues. V trimming: 5 bases; J trimming: 5 bases; junction bases outside the gene matches: 13. Here the CDR3 reads CASSPGTARTSGRETQYF. Written as DNA, the CDR3 is TGTGCCAGCAGCCCAGGGACAGCCAGGACTAGCGGGAGGGAGACCCAGTACTTC. Full variable domain (remainder filled in from reference TRBV7-2 and TRBJ2-5): GAGVSQSPSNKVTEKGKDVELRCDPISGHTALYWYRQSLGQGLEFLIYFQGNSAPDKSGLPSDRFSAERTGGSVSTLTIQRTQQEDSAVYLCASSPGTARTSGRETQYFGPGTRLLVL.

This chain links TRBV28 with TRBJ2-2, with 7 positions matching TRBD2. The CDR3 is 14 amino acids. Germline V CDR1 and CDR2: MDHEN, SYDVKM. V lost 5 bases and J lost 4; bases outside the gene matches: 4. The chain's CDR3 is CASSVPSGTGELFF. The CDR3 DNA sequence: TGTGCCAGCAGTGTGCCTAGCGGCACCGGGGAGCTGTTTTTT.